The text below deals with one T cell receptor (beta chain). Assay: immunoSEQ multiplex PCR; the TCRdb copy retains only in-frame clones and omits some. Here the sample spans roughly 100,000 clones, 80% to 90% being singletons. This record belongs to a study of blood T cell repertoires in COVID-19. In the study overall: There were acute and convalescent COVID-19 samples, and they came from the United States, Italy and Spain. Sources were T cells, B-cell-depleted T cells, or PBMCs; the material itself was cDNA or gDNA.

The V gene lost 4 bases and the J gene lost 5 bases, with 17 bases spanning the gap. The CDR3 loop spans 15 amino acids. Germline loops: CDR1 SGHVS, CDR2 FNYEAQ. The rearrangement links TRBV7-6 to TRBJ1-2; D is perhaps TRBD1 (6 bases). The material sequenced was peripheral blood. This TCR was recovered from a human donor in a cohort sampled during active COVID-19. The CDR3 here is CASSSLGPTGYGYTF. DNA for the CDR3: TGTGCCAGCAGCTCCCTAGGCCCGACAGGTTATGGCTACACCTTC.